The rows below give T cell receptor beta chains drawn from one sample of a study of T cell repertoires in cytomegalovirus infection. TCRdb reprocessed the reads via MiXCR and lists one record per CDR3 protein. The repertoire has hundreds of thousands of distinct CDR3 sequences, roughly 46% of them found once; the top ten carry just under 45%. These receptors have no identified antigens. The sample in question was cultured PBMCs, obtained from culture after CMV antigen stimulation. The receptors shown here come from a human donor in good health (CMV status not recorded). Some clones in this sample may be carry-over from other donors' samples. Both conserved end residues are part of each CDR3. Each record gives: clone size, V gene, J gene, D gene, CDR3 protein, CDR3 DNA. D genes are given only for firm matches. Clone size appears in some rows only: once, few, many, or a class for an expanded clone.

abundance: .
v_gene: TRBV7-6
j_gene: TRBJ2-2
d_gene: TRBD1
CDR3aa: CASSFVPGQGAVGELFF
CDR3nt: TGTGCCAGCAGCTTCGTTCCCGGGCAGGGGGCTGTCGGGGAGCTGTTTTTT

abundance: .
v_gene: TRBV4-1
j_gene: TRBJ2-7
d_gene: .
CDR3aa: CASSQVSGDSSYEQYF
CDR3nt: TGCGCCAGCAGCCAAGTGAGCGGGGACAGCTCCTACGAGCAGTACTTC

abundance: .
v_gene: TRBV7-2
j_gene: TRBJ2-3
d_gene: .
CDR3aa: CASSQLPERDHTDTQYF
CDR3nt: TGTGCCAGCAGCCAATTACCGGAACGGGACCACACAGATACGCAGTATTTT

abundance: few
v_gene: TRBV19
j_gene: TRBJ1-1
d_gene: .
CDR3aa: CASSMVAGFTEAFF
CDR3nt: TGTGCCAGTAGTATGGTAGCTGGATTCACTGAAGCTTTCTTT

abundance: .
v_gene: TRBV10-3
j_gene: TRBJ1-1
d_gene: .
CDR3aa: CATLGRTENTEAFF
CDR3nt: TGTGCCACCCTTGGTCGGACGGAGAACACTGAAGCTTTCTTT

abundance: few
v_gene: TRBV6-1
j_gene: TRBJ1-5
d_gene: .
CDR3aa: CASSGHEDQPQHF
CDR3nt: TGTGCCAGCAGCGGGCACGAGGATCAGCCCCAGCATTTT

abundance: .
v_gene: TRBV6-2/TRBV6-3
j_gene: TRBJ2-1
d_gene: .
CDR3aa: CASSITITGGGLVNEQFF
CDR3nt: TGTGCCAGCAGCATAACAATCACCGGGGGAGGTCTGGTCAATGAGCAGTTCTTC

abundance: .
v_gene: TRBV4-1
j_gene: TRBJ1-1
d_gene: .
CDR3aa: CASSQGVDQGTEAFF
CDR3nt: TGCGCCAGCAGCCAAGGGGTCGACCAGGGCACTGAAGCTTTCTTT

abundance: .
v_gene: TRBV4-3
j_gene: TRBJ2-7
d_gene: TRBD2
CDR3aa: CASRRGLAGGRKTYEQYF
CDR3nt: TGCGCCAGCAGGAGGGGACTAGCGGGGGGGAGAAAGACCTACGAGCAGTACTTC

abundance: .
v_gene: TRBV5-1
j_gene: TRBJ2-2
d_gene: TRBD2
CDR3aa: CASSKSGTTNTGELFF
CDR3nt: TGCGCCAGCAGTAAGTCCGGGACTACGAACACCGGGGAGCTGTTTTTT

abundance: .
v_gene: TRBV6-2/TRBV6-3
j_gene: TRBJ1-1
d_gene: .
CDR3aa: CAGSRGQSEAFF
CDR3nt: TGTGCCGGCAGTCGGGGACAATCTGAAGCTTTCTTT

abundance: few
v_gene: TRBV12-3/TRBV12-4
j_gene: TRBJ2-1
d_gene: TRBD2
CDR3aa: CASSLGLAGAKSSYNEQFF
CDR3nt: TGTGCCAGCAGTTTGGGACTAGCGGGGGCTAAGAGCTCCTACAATGAGCAGTTCTTC

abundance: .
v_gene: TRBV7-9
j_gene: TRBJ2-7
d_gene: TRBD1
CDR3aa: CASSPTGAGQYF
CDR3nt: TGTGCCAGCAGCCCTACAGGGGCCGGGCAGTACTTC

abundance: .
v_gene: TRBV7-9
j_gene: TRBJ2-5
d_gene: .
CDR3aa: CASSLVTNQETQYF
CDR3nt: TGTGCCAGCAGCTTAGTCACTAACCAAGAGACCCAGTACTTC

abundance: .
v_gene: TRBV7-2
j_gene: TRBJ1-5
d_gene: .
CDR3aa: CASSLRTEYYQPQHF
CDR3nt: TGTGCCAGCAGCCTACGGACAGAATATTATCAGCCCCAGCATTTT